Presented here are 25 T cell receptor beta chains from one specimen sequenced in a study of blood T cell repertoires in COVID-19. Generated by immunoSEQ multiplex PCR, the TCRdb table keeps only in-frame clones and is missing some. The sample yields approximately 190,000 clones, around 83% seen once. Sequencing was done on a sample of PBMCs or T cells enriched from blood (not recorded which). These receptors were taken from a woman between 40 and 50 years old in a cohort exposed to, infected with or recovered from COVID-19 (not recorded which).

This clone has only a few counts. This chain links TRBV19 with TRBJ1-5, with 8 bases aligning to TRBD1. The V segment lost 3 bases and the J segment 4 bases; nucleotides outside the gene matches: 11. Per germline, CDR1 LNHDA and CDR2 SQIVND (reference sequence). This CDR3 spans 17 amino acids. In nucleotides, the CDR3 is TGTGCCAGTAGTATGCCCCTAAGGACAGGGCCTAATCAGCCCCAGCATTTT. Protein sequence: CASSMPLRTGPNQPQHF.

This clone showed up just a few times. The gene calls are TRBV4-2 and TRBJ2-1; D might be TRBD2 (6 bases). V lost 0 bases to trimming and J lost 4 bases, with 16 bases between them. Per the germline V gene, CDR1 is LGHNA and CDR2 is YNFKEQ. The CDR3 loop spans 17 amino acids. The CDR3: CASSQEGTGTVYNEQFF. DNA of the CDR3: TGTGCCAGCAGCCAAGAGGGGACTGGCACGGTATACAATGAGCAGTTCTTC.

The chain uses TRBV7-2 and TRBJ1-2; TRBD1 is a possible D gene (5 bases). The CDR3 is 19 residues long. V was trimmed by 2 bases and J by 2 bases, leaving 24 bases between them. Germline-derived CDR1 and CDR2 are SGHTA and FQGNSA. CDR3 loop: CASSLFRRILRQGNYGYTF. In DNA form, the CDR3 reads TGTGCCAGCAGCTTATTTCGGCGAATCCTACGGCAGGGCAACTATGGCTACACCTTC.

The chain recombines TRBV4-1 with TRBJ2-7; TRBD2 might be the D (5 bases). V lost 2 bases, J lost 7 bases, and 24 bases lay in between. The germline V gene has CDR1 MGHRA and CDR2 YSYEKL. This CDR3 contains 17 residues. The CDR3 DNA reads TGCGCCAGCAGCCAACAGTCTCTCCCGGGCGGGCGGTGGGAGCAGTACTTC. Translating gives CASSQQSLPGGRWEQYF.

The genes are TRBV5-6 and TRBJ1-2; D is undetermined. Trimming cost V 0 bases and J 0 bases, with 6 bases left between them. This CDR3 comprises 14 residues. The germline gives CDR1 SGHDT, CDR2 YYEEEE. The CDR3 sequence is CASSLGGANYGYTF. The CDR3 nucleotides read TGTGCCAGCAGCTTGGGAGGAGCTAACTATGGCTACACCTTC. Based on the CDR3 plus reference TRBV5-6 and TRBJ1-2, the full variable domain is DAGVTQSPTHLIKTRGQQVTLRCSPKSGHDTVSWYQQALGQGPQFIFQYYEEEERQRGNFPDRFSGHQFPNYSSELNVNALLLGDSALYLCASSLGGANYGYTFGSGTRLTVV.

The chain recombines TRBV11-3 with TRBJ2-1; perhaps TRBD2 as D (5 bases). Germline CDR1 SGHNT, CDR2 YENEEA. V was trimmed by 3 bases and J by 3 bases, leaving 9 bases between them. This CDR3 is 14 amino acids long. The CDR3 reads CASSFPSSYNEQFF. The CDR3 nucleotides are TGTGCCAGCAGCTTTCCTAGCAGCTACAATGAGCAGTTCTTC.

The V call is TRBV29-1, the J call TRBJ2-1; D is possibly TRBD2 (5 bases). CDR1 SQVTM and CDR2 ANQGSEA come from the germline V gene. Trimming took 5 bases from V and 8 from J, leaving 19 bases between them. This CDR3 is 14 amino acids long. Here the CDR3 DNA reads TGCAGCGTTTGTCAGGCCGATGGGAGATATGAGCAGTTCTTC. It is translated as CSVCQADGRYEQFF.

The chain has TRBV5-4 and TRBJ1-1; 9 bases match TRBD1. Germline values: CDR1 SGHNT, CDR2 YYREEE (reference sequence). This CDR3 region has 16 residues. J lost 4 bases, V lost 4 bases, and 11 bases had no gene match. The CDR3 is CASSPGTGRLGTEAFF. The CDR3 DNA follows: TGTGCCAGCAGCCCGGGGACAGGGAGGTTAGGCACTGAAGCTTTCTTT.

V gene TRBV15 combines with J gene TRBJ2-7; D is unresolved. Germline V gene data show CDR1 as LNHNV and CDR2 as YYDKDF (reference sequence). The V gene lost 4 bases and the J gene lost 3 bases, with 16 bases spanning the gap. The CDR3 is 15 amino acids. The CDR3 DNA reads TGTGCCACCAGCAAAGCAGGCCCGCGCTACTACGAGCAGTACTTC. It specifies CATSKAGPRYYEQYF.

The chain uses TRBV10-2 and TRBJ2-7; D unclear. This CDR3 contains 12 residues. Germline V gives CDR1 WSHSY, CDR2 SAAADI. V lost 7 bases and J 0 bases, leaving 7 bases between the germline ends. As DNA, the CDR3 is TGCGCCAGCATGGGCAGCTCCTACGAGCAGTACTTC. It encodes CASMGSSYEQYF.

V usage is TRBV7-8 and J usage is TRBJ1-5, with 8 bases identical to TRBD1. CDR1 and CDR2 (germline): SGHVS, FQNEAQ. Trimming at V came to 5 bases and at J to 5 bases, leaving 8 bases not matched to a gene. This CDR3 has 15 residues. CDR3 residues: CASSNLQGADQPQHF. For the CDR3, the DNA is TGTGCCAGCAGCAACCTTCAGGGGGCGGATCAGCCCCAGCATTTT.

This chain links TRBV2 with TRBJ2-5; 11 bases line up with TRBD2. Losses at the gene ends were 2 bases for V and 5 bases for J; bases not matched to a gene: 7. The CDR3 is 16 residues long. The V gene's germline CDR1 is SNHLY and CDR2 FYNNEI. CDR3 nucleotide sequence: TGTGCCAGCAGTGAACAACTAGCGGGGGCCCATGAGACCCAGTACTTC. This translates into CASSEQLAGAHETQYF.

The chain joins TRBV12-3 or TRBV12-4 to TRBJ2-7; tentative D call: TRBD2 (6 bases). V shed 5 bases and J shed 3 bases, with 8 bases lying between them. The CDR3 contains 12 residues. CDR3 residues: CASSTGSYEQYF. The CDR3 nucleotides read TGTGCCAGCAGTACCGGGAGCTACGAGCAGTACTTC.

The rearrangement joins TRBV12-3 or TRBV12-4 to TRBJ2-7; tentatively, D is TRBD1 (6 bases). Trimming removed 3 bases from V and 2 bases from J, with 8 bases in between. This CDR3 region has 13 residues. The CDR3 reads CASSLGATYEQYF. CDR3 nucleotide sequence: TGTGCCAGCAGTTTGGGGGCCACCTACGAGCAGTACTTC.

The CDR3 nucleotides are TGTGCCAGCAGCCGTTGGACAGGGAGGAACACTGAAGCTTTCTTT. Its translation: CASSRWTGRNTEAFF. The rearrangement uses TRBV7-2 and TRBJ1-1; 8 positions match TRBD1. The CDR3 is 15 amino acids. From germline, CDR1 is SGHTA and CDR2 FQGNSA. V trimming: 5 bases; J trimming: 1 base; junction bases outside the gene matches: 6.

The chain combines TRBV27 with TRBJ1-1; possible D gene TRBD1, 6 bases. The CDR3 has 14 amino acids. V lost 6 bases and J 2 bases, leaving 13 bases between the germline ends. Germline V gene lookup returns CDR1 MNHEY and CDR2 SMNVEV (reference sequence). The CDR3 reads CASRHTGSNTEAFF. CDR3 bases: TGTGCCAGCAGACACACAGGGAGTAACACTGAAGCTTTCTTT.

The genes are TRBV6-4 and TRBJ1-1; possible D gene TRBD1, 6 bases. The CDR3 spans 14 residues. The V end lost 9 bases, the J end lost 5 bases, and 19 bases lay between the germline ends. CDR1 and CDR2 (germline): MRHNA, SNTAGT. CDR3 bases: TGTGCCAGAGACAGGTCCCCGCCGTGGACTGAAGCTTTCTTT. Encoded protein: CARDRSPPWTEAFF.

V usage is TRBV11-2 and J usage is TRBJ2-1; the D is unclear. The CDR3 sequence is 13 residues long. Germline CDR1 and CDR2: SGHAT and FQNNGV. The V gene lost 4 bases and the J gene lost 4 bases, with 8 bases spanning the gap. The CDR3 DNA reads TGTGCCAGCAGCTCAGACGGTTACAATGAGCAGTTCTTC. It is translated as CASSSDGYNEQFF.

Ten or more counts support this clone. The rearrangement uses TRBV21-1 and TRBJ2-3; TRBD2, the table's D call, lacks a check against the DNA. TRBV21-1 is termed a pseudogene. This CDR3 is built from 19 residues. CDR3 sequence (DNA): TGTGCCAGCAGCAACGGATTCCGAATCGGAGACCTTAGCACAGATACGCAGTATTTT. Translated, it gives CASSNGFRIGDLSTDTQYF.

CDR3 sequence: CASSGGADYNSPLHF. In DNA form, the CDR3 reads TGCGCCAGCAGCGGCGGGGCAGATTATAATTCACCCCTCCACTTT. The genes are TRBV4-1 and TRBJ1-6; D perhaps matches TRBD1 (5 bases). The CDR3 extends over 15 amino acids. The germline V gene encodes CDR1 MGHRA and CDR2 YSYEKL. V was clipped by 5 bases and J by 4 bases, with 12 bases between them.

The V gene is TRBV7-7, the J gene TRBJ2-7; a weak D match, TRBD1 (6 bases). The CDR3 covers 15 residues. Germline V lookup: CDR1 SSHAT, CDR2 FNYEAQ (reference sequence). Trimming took off 2 bases at V and 0 bases at J, with 11 bases between the two ends. The CDR3 DNA reads as TGTGCCAGCAGCTTACTAGGGGGACCCTCCTACGAGCAGTACTTC. It is translated as CASSLLGGPSYEQYF. Looking up the rest from reference TRBV7-7 and TRBJ2-7 gives the full variable domain: GAGVSQSPRYKVTKRGQDVTLRCDPISSHATLYWYQQALGQGPEFLTYFNYEAQPDKSGLPSDRFSAERPEGSISTLTIQRTEQRDSAMYRCASSLLGGPSYEQYFGPGTRLTVT.

This rearrangement joins TRBV24-1 to TRBJ2-2; D unresolved. Looked up from germline, CDR1 is KGHDR and CDR2 is SFDVKD. The CDR3 spans 11 residues. V lost 9 bases and J lost 2, with 3 bases in between. CDR3 nucleotide sequence: TGTGCCACCTATAACACCGGGGAGCTGTTTTTT. Translation gives CATYNTGELFF.

The gene calls are TRBV5-1 and TRBJ1-1, with TRBD1 matching over 7 bases. The V gene end was trimmed by 4 bases and the J gene end by 0 bases; junction bases not matched to a gene: 9. The germline V gene encodes CDR1 SGHRS and CDR2 YFSETQ. This CDR3 comprises 16 residues. The CDR3 sequence is CASSPGTARLNTEAFF. In DNA form, the CDR3 reads TGCGCCAGCAGCCCAGGGACAGCAAGATTGAACACTGAAGCTTTCTTT.

V and J are TRBV19 and TRBJ2-1; 8 positions match TRBD1. The ends lost 0 bases at V and 7 bases at J; junction bases unmatched: 14. The CDR3 is 18 amino acids. Germline V gene sequence: CDR1 LNHDA, CDR2 SQIVND (reference sequence). The CDR3 nucleotides are TGTGCCAGTAGTATAGATACCCCCAGGGGGCTCCCGTGGAATGAGCAGTTCTTC. This sequence encodes CASSIDTPRGLPWNEQFF.

This chain links TRBV5-5 with TRBJ2-5, with TRBD2 identical over 8 bases. CDR1 is SGHKS and CDR2 is YYEKEE in the germline V gene (reference sequence). The length of the CDR3 is 17 residues. V gave up 4 bases and J gave up 1 base; unmatched junction bases: 12. CDR3 in amino acids: CASSHSGLAGPQETQYF. CDR3 nucleotide sequence: TGTGCCAGCAGCCACTCGGGATTAGCGGGACCCCAAGAGACCCAGTACTTC.